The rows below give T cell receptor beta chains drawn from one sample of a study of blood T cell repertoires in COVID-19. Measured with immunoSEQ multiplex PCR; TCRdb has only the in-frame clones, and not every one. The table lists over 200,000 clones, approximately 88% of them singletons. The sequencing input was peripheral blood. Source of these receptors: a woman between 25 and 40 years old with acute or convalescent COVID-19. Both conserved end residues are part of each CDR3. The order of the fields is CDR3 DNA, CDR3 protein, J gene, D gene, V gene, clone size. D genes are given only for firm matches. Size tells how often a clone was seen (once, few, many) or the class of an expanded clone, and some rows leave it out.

CDR3 DNA: TGTGCCAGCAGCTTCCGGGAAGCGGCTAACTATGGCTACACCTTC
CDR3 protein: CASSFREAANYGYTF
J gene: TRBJ1-2
D gene: .
V gene: TRBV7-8
clone size: once

CDR3 DNA: TGCGCCAGCAGCCCGGGTGGTTTAACAGGGATTGCAGTAGCCGGGGAGCTGTTTTTT
CDR3 protein: CASSPGGLTGIAVAGELFF
J gene: TRBJ2-2
D gene: .
V gene: TRBV5-1
clone size: .

CDR3 DNA: TGTGCCAGCAGTGAAGTAGGACAGGGGGCAGAGCCCCAGCATTTT
CDR3 protein: CASSEVGQGAEPQHF
J gene: TRBJ1-5
D gene: TRBD1
V gene: TRBV6-1
clone size: .

CDR3 DNA: TGTGCCAGCCTGGGGCAGGGCTATGGCTACACCTTC
CDR3 protein: CASLGQGYGYTF
J gene: TRBJ1-2
D gene: .
V gene: TRBV7-9
clone size: .

CDR3 DNA: TGTGCCAGCAGTTACGGGCAGGGGAATCAGCCCCAGCATTTT
CDR3 protein: CASSYGQGNQPQHF
J gene: TRBJ1-5
D gene: .
V gene: TRBV6-2/TRBV6-3
clone size: .

CDR3 DNA: TGTGCCTGGAGCGGGTTCTCCTACAATGAGCAGTTCTTC
CDR3 protein: CAWSGFSYNEQFF
J gene: TRBJ2-1
D gene: .
V gene: TRBV30
clone size: .

CDR3 DNA: TGCAGCGTTGATTGGGGGGGTACGCAGTATTTT
CDR3 protein: CSVDWGGTQYF
J gene: TRBJ2-3
D gene: TRBD2
V gene: TRBV29-1
clone size: .

CDR3 DNA: TGTGCCACCAGCAATGGACTAGCGGGAGCTGGGGCCAACGTCCTGACTTTC
CDR3 protein: CATSNGLAGAGANVLTF
J gene: TRBJ2-6
D gene: TRBD2
V gene: TRBV15
clone size: .

CDR3 DNA: TGTGCCAGCAGCCTGGGGCCGTGGGGTGAGCAGTTCTTC
CDR3 protein: CASSLGPWGEQFF
J gene: TRBJ2-1
D gene: .
V gene: TRBV7-2
clone size: .

CDR3 DNA: TGTGCCAGCAGCAAAAGACGGGGACAGGCTAATTCACCCCTCCACTTT
CDR3 protein: CASSKRRGQANSPLHF
J gene: TRBJ1-6
D gene: .
V gene: TRBV21-1
clone size: once

CDR3 DNA: TGTGCCTGGAGGGCGACCGGGATCACAGGGGCCCTCACCTTC
CDR3 protein: CAWRATGITGALTF
J gene: TRBJ1-2
D gene: TRBD1
V gene: TRBV30
clone size: once

CDR3 DNA: TGCGCCAGCAGCGTCGGTGGCACCGGGGAGCTGTTTTTT
CDR3 protein: CASSVGGTGELFF
J gene: TRBJ2-2
D gene: .
V gene: TRBV5-1
clone size: .

CDR3 DNA: TGTGCCAGCAGTTTTGGTTCTAGCGGGAGGGATAACAATGAGCAGTTCTTC
CDR3 protein: CASSFGSSGRDNNEQFF
J gene: TRBJ2-1
D gene: TRBD2
V gene: TRBV27
clone size: .

CDR3 DNA: TGTGCCAGCAGCAACCTCGGAATAGCGGCTTACAATGAGCAGTTCTTC
CDR3 protein: CASSNLGIAAYNEQFF
J gene: TRBJ2-1
D gene: .
V gene: TRBV6-2/TRBV6-3
clone size: .

CDR3 DNA: TGTGCCACCAGTGATCTGACAGGGGGCAATGAAAAACTGTTTTTT
CDR3 protein: CATSDLTGGNEKLFF
J gene: TRBJ1-4
D gene: TRBD1
V gene: TRBV24-1
clone size: .

CDR3 DNA: TGTGCCAGCAGCTTTAAACTAGCGGACACCGGGGAGCTGTTTTTT
CDR3 protein: CASSFKLADTGELFF
J gene: TRBJ2-2
D gene: TRBD2
V gene: TRBV5-4
clone size: few

CDR3 DNA: TGTGCCAGCAGCTTCGGCGGGAGTTTGCACGGGGAGCTGTTTTTT
CDR3 protein: CASSFGGSLHGELFF
J gene: TRBJ2-2
D gene: TRBD2
V gene: TRBV7-2
clone size: .

CDR3 DNA: TGTGCCAGCAGTTTATCGGACAGGGCCTACTCGCAGCAGTACTTC
CDR3 protein: CASSLSDRAYSQQYF
J gene: TRBJ2-7
D gene: TRBD1
V gene: TRBV27
clone size: .

CDR3 DNA: TGTGCCAGCAGTTTATCCGGGACAGGGAACTACGAGCAGTACTTC
CDR3 protein: CASSLSGTGNYEQYF
J gene: TRBJ2-7
D gene: TRBD1
V gene: TRBV27
clone size: .

CDR3 DNA: TGTGCCAGCAGCCCGAGGATCGAGCCCCCCTACGAGCAGTACTTC
CDR3 protein: CASSPRIEPPYEQYF
J gene: TRBJ2-7
D gene: .
V gene: TRBV9
clone size: .

CDR3 DNA: TGTGCCACCAGTGATCACCGACTAGCGGAGGCATACAATGAGCAGTTCTTC
CDR3 protein: CATSDHRLAEAYNEQFF
J gene: TRBJ2-1
D gene: TRBD2
V gene: TRBV24-1
clone size: .

CDR3 DNA: TGTGCCAGCATCTTGGTCGGGGGAATCGCAGATACGCAGTATTTT
CDR3 protein: CASILVGGIADTQYF
J gene: TRBJ2-3
D gene: .
V gene: TRBV5-5
clone size: .

CDR3 DNA: TGTGCCAGCAGCCCACATCCGGGACTAACTTCAAATGAGCAGTTCTTC
CDR3 protein: CASSPHPGLTSNEQFF
J gene: TRBJ2-1
D gene: TRBD2
V gene: TRBV9
clone size: .

CDR3 DNA: TGTGCCAGCAGCAGATCAGGCGGGCTAGGGAGTTCTAACGAGCAGTACTTC
CDR3 protein: CASSRSGGLGSSNEQYF
J gene: TRBJ2-7
D gene: .
V gene: TRBV7-3
clone size: .

CDR3 DNA: TGTGCCAGCAGGACCGGGACTATCCTATCCCCGGGGAGCTCCTACAATGAGCAGTTCTTC
CDR3 protein: CASRTGTILSPGSSYNEQFF
J gene: TRBJ2-1
D gene: TRBD2
V gene: TRBV2
clone size: .

CDR3 DNA: TGTGCCTGGAGCCCTAGCGGGAGGGTCCGGTACGAGCAGTACTTC
CDR3 protein: CAWSPSGRVRYEQYF
J gene: TRBJ2-7
D gene: TRBD2
V gene: TRBV30
clone size: .

CDR3 DNA: TGCGCCAGCAGCCATCCAACAGATACGCAGTATTTT
CDR3 protein: CASSHPTDTQYF
J gene: TRBJ2-3
D gene: .
V gene: TRBV4-1
clone size: once

CDR3 DNA: TGTGCCAGCAGCTTGGACAGAACCGGGGAGCTGTTTTTT
CDR3 protein: CASSLDRTGELFF
J gene: TRBJ2-2
D gene: .
V gene: TRBV5-4
clone size: once

CDR3 DNA: TGTGCCACCAGCAGCCGACTAGCGGGAGGGAGGGATGAGCAGTTCTTC
CDR3 protein: CATSSRLAGGRDEQFF
J gene: TRBJ2-1
D gene: TRBD2
V gene: TRBV15
clone size: .

CDR3 DNA: TGTGCCAGCACCACCCCGGGACTTAGCTCCTACGAGCAGTACTTC
CDR3 protein: CASTTPGLSSYEQYF
J gene: TRBJ2-7
D gene: .
V gene: TRBV7-2
clone size: .

CDR3 DNA: TGTGCCAGCAGTTACGGGCAGGAGAACACCGGGGAGCTGTTTTTT
CDR3 protein: CASSYGQENTGELFF
J gene: TRBJ2-2
D gene: .
V gene: TRBV6-5
clone size: .

CDR3 DNA: TGTACCAGTAGTATAGGGGCCGGGAACGAGCAGTACTTC
CDR3 protein: CTSSIGAGNEQYF
J gene: TRBJ2-7
D gene: .
V gene: TRBV19
clone size: .

CDR3 DNA: TGTGCCTGGACCCCGACTAGCATCTACAATGAGCAGTTCTTC
CDR3 protein: CAWTPTSIYNEQFF
J gene: TRBJ2-1
D gene: TRBD2
V gene: TRBV30
clone size: .

CDR3 DNA: TGTGCCAGCAGTGCACCGGCGCGGGGAAATAATTCACCCCTCCACTTT
CDR3 protein: CASSAPARGNNSPLHF
J gene: TRBJ1-6
D gene: .
V gene: TRBV6-1
clone size: .

CDR3 DNA: TGCGCCAGCAGCCAATTGGAGGGTAGCACAGATACGCAGTATTTT
CDR3 protein: CASSQLEGSTDTQYF
J gene: TRBJ2-3
D gene: .
V gene: TRBV4-1
clone size: .

CDR3 DNA: TGTGCCAGCTCAGCGACAGGGGCAAGCTCCTACAATGAGCAGTTCTTC
CDR3 protein: CASSATGASSYNEQFF
J gene: TRBJ2-1
D gene: TRBD1
V gene: TRBV18
clone size: .

CDR3 DNA: TGTGCCAGCAGTAAATCCCCCCATACGACAGGGACGCTAAATGGCTACACCTTC
CDR3 protein: CASSKSPHTTGTLNGYTF
J gene: TRBJ1-2
D gene: TRBD1
V gene: TRBV2
clone size: .

CDR3 DNA: TGTGCCAGCAGCCGGACAGGGGACGACAATGAGCAGTTCTTC
CDR3 protein: CASSRTGDDNEQFF
J gene: TRBJ2-1
D gene: TRBD1
V gene: TRBV5-6
clone size: once

CDR3 DNA: TGTGCCAGCAGCTTTGAACTAGCGGGAATTACCGGGGAGCTGTTTTTT
CDR3 protein: CASSFELAGITGELFF
J gene: TRBJ2-2
D gene: TRBD2
V gene: TRBV5-4
clone size: .

CDR3 DNA: TGCGCCAGCAGCCTAGGACAGCAGTCCTACGAGCAGTACTTC
CDR3 protein: CASSLGQQSYEQYF
J gene: TRBJ2-7
D gene: .
V gene: TRBV5-1
clone size: .

CDR3 DNA: TGTGCCAGCAGCTTATCTAGCGGGAGGGTCAGCGAGCAGTACTTC
CDR3 protein: CASSLSSGRVSEQYF
J gene: TRBJ2-7
D gene: TRBD2
V gene: TRBV7-2
clone size: .

CDR3 DNA: TGTGCCAGCAGCTTAGAAACTAGCGGGTTTCGTAGCACAGATACGCAGTATTTT
CDR3 protein: CASSLETSGFRSTDTQYF
J gene: TRBJ2-3
D gene: TRBD2
V gene: TRBV11-3
clone size: .

CDR3 DNA: TGCGCCAGCAGTTCAGGGACAGATTACAATGAGCAGTTCTTC
CDR3 protein: CASSSGTDYNEQFF
J gene: TRBJ2-1
D gene: TRBD1
V gene: TRBV4-3
clone size: .

CDR3 DNA: TGTGCCTGTCGCCAGGGGAGCTCCTACGAGCAGTACTTC
CDR3 protein: CACRQGSSYEQYF
J gene: TRBJ2-7
D gene: .
V gene: TRBV30
clone size: .

CDR3 DNA: TGTGCCAGCAGCGTAGACTGGCGGGGAGAACTGTTTTTT
CDR3 protein: CASSVDWRGELFF
J gene: TRBJ1-4
D gene: .
V gene: TRBV9
clone size: .